This T cell receptor beta chain stems from a study of control samples from healthy donors and cancer patients. This CDR3 is 15 amino acids long. V lost 1 base, J lost 9 bases, and 17 bases lay in between. CDR1 is SGDLS, CDR2 YYNGEE, per germline. Sequencing was performed with immunoSEQ multiplex PCR; in TCRdb, only in-frame clones are kept and a portion is missing. The table has about 220,000 clones, around 94% seen once. This TCR was recovered from a man between 45 and 60 years old in good health. Input material: blood. This sequence joins TRBV9 and TRBJ2-1, with D possibly being TRBD1 (8 bases). The CDR3 loop is CASSVRTGGAGEQFF. The CDR3 nucleotides are TGTGCCAGCAGCGTAAGAACAGGGGGGGCCGGTGAGCAGTTCTTC.